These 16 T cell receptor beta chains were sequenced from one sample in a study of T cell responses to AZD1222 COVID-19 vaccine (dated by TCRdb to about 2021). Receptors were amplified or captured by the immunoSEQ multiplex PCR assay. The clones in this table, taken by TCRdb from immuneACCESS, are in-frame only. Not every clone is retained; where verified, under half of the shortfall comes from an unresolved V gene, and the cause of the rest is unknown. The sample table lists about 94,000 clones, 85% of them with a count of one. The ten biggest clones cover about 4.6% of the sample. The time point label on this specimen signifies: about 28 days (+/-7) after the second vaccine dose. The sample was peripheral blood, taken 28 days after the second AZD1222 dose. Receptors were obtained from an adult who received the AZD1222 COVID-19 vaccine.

The CDR3 loop reads CASSLGREGIGGYTF. CDR3 nucleotide sequence: TGTGCCAGCAGCTTAGGACGGGAGGGTATCGGTGGCTACACCTTC. The V gene is TRBV7-2, the J gene TRBJ1-2; D is unclear. Looked up from germline, CDR1 is SGHTA and CDR2 is FQGNSA. This CDR3 contains 15 residues. Trimming pared 1 base from V and 7 bases from J, leaving 16 bases between.

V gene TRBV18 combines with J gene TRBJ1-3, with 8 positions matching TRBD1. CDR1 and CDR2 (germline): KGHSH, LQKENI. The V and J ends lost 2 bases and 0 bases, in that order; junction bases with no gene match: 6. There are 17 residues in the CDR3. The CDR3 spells CASSPTRTGTSGNTIYF. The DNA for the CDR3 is TGTGCCAGCTCACCAACGCGGACAGGGACCTCTGGAAACACCATATATTTT.

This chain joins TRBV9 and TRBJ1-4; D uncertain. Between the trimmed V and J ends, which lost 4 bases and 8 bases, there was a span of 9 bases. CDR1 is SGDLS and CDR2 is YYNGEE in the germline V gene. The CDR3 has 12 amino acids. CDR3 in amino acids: CASSTSGEKLFF. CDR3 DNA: TGTGCCAGCAGCACCTCAGGAGAAAAACTGTTTTTT.

CDR3 loop: CASSRRGAAALSYEQYF. The CDR3 DNA reads as TGTGCCAGCAGCAGACGAGGGGCGGCAGCGCTCTCCTACGAGCAGTACTTC. This chain connects TRBV14 to TRBJ2-7; D is perhaps TRBD1 or TRBD2 (5 bases each). This CDR3 is 17 amino acids long. The V end was cut by 5 bases, the J end by 0 bases, with 20 bases between. The germline V gene has CDR1 SGHDN and CDR2 FVKESK.

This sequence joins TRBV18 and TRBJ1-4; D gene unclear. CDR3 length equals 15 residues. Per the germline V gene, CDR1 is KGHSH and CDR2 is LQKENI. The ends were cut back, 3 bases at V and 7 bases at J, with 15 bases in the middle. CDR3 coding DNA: TGTGCCAGCTCACCCCGCTCCAGTCGGTCTGAAAAACTGTTTTTT. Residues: CASSPRSSRSEKLFF.

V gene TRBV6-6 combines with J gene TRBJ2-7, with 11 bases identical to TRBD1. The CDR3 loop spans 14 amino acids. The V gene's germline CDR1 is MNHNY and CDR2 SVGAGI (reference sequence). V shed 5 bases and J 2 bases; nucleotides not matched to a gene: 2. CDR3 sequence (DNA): TGTGCCAGCAGTCGGACAGGGGGCCCCTACGAGCAGTACTTC. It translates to CASSRTGGPYEQYF.

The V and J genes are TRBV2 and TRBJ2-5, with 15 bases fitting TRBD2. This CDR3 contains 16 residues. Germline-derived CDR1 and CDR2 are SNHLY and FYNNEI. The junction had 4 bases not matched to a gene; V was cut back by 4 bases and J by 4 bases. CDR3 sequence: CASSGTSGGARETQYF. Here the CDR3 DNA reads TGTGCCAGCAGTGGGACTAGCGGGGGGGCACGAGAGACCCAGTACTTC.

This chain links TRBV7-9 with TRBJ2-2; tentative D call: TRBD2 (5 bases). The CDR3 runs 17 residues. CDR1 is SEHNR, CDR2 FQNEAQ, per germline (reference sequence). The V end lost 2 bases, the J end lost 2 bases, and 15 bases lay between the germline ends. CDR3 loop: CASSLSWRVPNTGELFF. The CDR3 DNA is TGTGCCAGCAGCTTATCGTGGCGGGTCCCAAACACCGGGGAGCTGTTTTTT.

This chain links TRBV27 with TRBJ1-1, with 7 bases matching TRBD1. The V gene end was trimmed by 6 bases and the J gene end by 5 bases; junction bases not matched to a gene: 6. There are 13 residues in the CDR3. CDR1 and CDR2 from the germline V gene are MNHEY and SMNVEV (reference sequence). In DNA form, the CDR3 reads TGTGCCAGCAGGATGACAGGGAGGACTGAAGCTTTCTTT. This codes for CASRMTGRTEAFF.

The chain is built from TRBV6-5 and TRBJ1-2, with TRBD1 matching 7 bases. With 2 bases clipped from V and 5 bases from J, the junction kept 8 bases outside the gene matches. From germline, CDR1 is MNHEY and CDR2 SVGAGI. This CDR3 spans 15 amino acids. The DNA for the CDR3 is TGTGCCAGCAGTTACACGCTCACAGGGGATTATGGCTACACCTTC. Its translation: CASSYTLTGDYGYTF.

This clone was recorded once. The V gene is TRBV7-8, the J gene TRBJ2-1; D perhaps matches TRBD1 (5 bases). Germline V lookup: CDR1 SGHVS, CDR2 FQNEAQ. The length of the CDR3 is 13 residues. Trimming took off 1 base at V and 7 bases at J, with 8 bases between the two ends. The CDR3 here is CASSLGGPNEQFF. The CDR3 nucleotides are TGTGCCAGCAGCTTAGGGGGCCCTAATGAGCAGTTCTTC.

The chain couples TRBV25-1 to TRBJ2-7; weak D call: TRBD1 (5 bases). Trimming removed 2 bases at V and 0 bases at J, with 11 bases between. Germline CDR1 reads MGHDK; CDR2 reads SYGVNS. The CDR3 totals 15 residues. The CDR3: CASSETGRGSYEQYF. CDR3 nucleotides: TGTGCCAGCAGTGAAACTGGAAGGGGCTCCTACGAGCAGTACTTC.

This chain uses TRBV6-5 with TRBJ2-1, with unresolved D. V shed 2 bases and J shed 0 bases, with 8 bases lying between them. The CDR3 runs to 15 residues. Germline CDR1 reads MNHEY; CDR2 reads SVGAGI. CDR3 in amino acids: CASSYSSSSYNEQFF. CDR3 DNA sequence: TGTGCCAGCAGTTACAGCTCGAGCTCCTACAATGAGCAGTTCTTC.

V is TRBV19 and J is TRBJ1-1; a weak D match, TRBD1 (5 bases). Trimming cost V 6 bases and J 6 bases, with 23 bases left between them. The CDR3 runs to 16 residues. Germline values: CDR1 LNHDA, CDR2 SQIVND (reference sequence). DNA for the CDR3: TGTGCCAGTAGCCTTAGGGAGGGGCTAGGTGTGTCTGAAGCTTTCTTT. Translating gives CASSLREGLGVSEAFF.

The CDR3 sequence: CAWSPQANTEAFF. The CDR3, as DNA: TGTGCCTGGAGCCCACAGGCGAACACTGAAGCTTTCTTT. This chain uses TRBV30 with TRBJ1-1, with D tentatively TRBD1 (5 bases). Germline CDR1 GTSNPN, CDR2 SVGIG (reference sequence). This CDR3 region has 13 residues. Trimming removed 3 bases at V and 1 base at J, with 9 bases between.

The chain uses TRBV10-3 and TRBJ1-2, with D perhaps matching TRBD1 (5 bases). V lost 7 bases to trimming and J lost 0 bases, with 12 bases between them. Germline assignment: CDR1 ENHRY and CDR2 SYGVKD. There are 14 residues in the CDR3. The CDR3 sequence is CAIKKDTSNYGYTF. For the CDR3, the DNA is TGTGCCATCAAAAAGGACACCTCTAACTATGGCTACACCTTC.